The text below deals with one T cell receptor beta chain. Antigen specificity is unknown. The data originate from a study of CXCR3-negative and CXCR3-positive naive CD8 T cells. Through 5' RACE with UMI labels, the TRB cDNA libraries were prepared. TCRdb reanalyzed the 5' RACE reads, giving one entry per CDR3 protein sequence and no DNA. This table holds around 95,000 distinct CDR3 sequences. The length of the CDR3 is 16 residues. In germline, CDR1 is SGHRS, CDR2 YFSETQ. General observations from the study: More hydrophobic TRB CDR3s were found in CXCR3-positive naive cells than in CXCR3-negative naive cells. Similarly elevated diversity marked both naive subsets, with memory CD8+ cells showing far lower diversity.

The receptor comes from a human donor in good health. Some clones in this sample may be carry-over from other donors' samples. The chain carries TRBV5-1 and TRBJ2-3; checking the TCRdb D call of TRBD1 is not possible without DNA. Sequencing was done on a sample of naive CXCR3+ CD8+ T cells from blood. As for subset: CD45RO-CCR7+CD27+CD95- naive CD8+ T cells expressing CXCR3 (TNR3+). CDR3 in amino acids: CASSLGDRERSDTQYF. The variable domain in full, completed from reference TRBV5-1 and TRBJ2-3, reads KAGVTQTPRYLIKTRGQQVTLSCSPISGHRSVSWYQQTPGQGLQFLFEYFSETQRNKGNFPGRFSGRQFSNSRSEMNVSTLELGDSALYLCASSLGDRERSDTQYFGPGTRLTVL.